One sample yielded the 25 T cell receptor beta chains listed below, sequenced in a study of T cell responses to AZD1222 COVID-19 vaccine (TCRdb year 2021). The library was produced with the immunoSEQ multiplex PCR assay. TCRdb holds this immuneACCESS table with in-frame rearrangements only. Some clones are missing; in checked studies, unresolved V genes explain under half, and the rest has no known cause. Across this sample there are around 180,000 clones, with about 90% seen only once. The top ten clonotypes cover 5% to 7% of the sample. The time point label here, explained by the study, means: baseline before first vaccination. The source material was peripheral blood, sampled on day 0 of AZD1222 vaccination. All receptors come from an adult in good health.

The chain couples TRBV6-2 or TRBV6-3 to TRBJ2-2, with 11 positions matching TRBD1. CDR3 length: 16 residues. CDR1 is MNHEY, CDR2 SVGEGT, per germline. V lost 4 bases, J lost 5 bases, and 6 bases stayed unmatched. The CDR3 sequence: CASSLGTGGLTGELFF. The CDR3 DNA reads TGTGCCAGCAGTTTGGGGACAGGGGGTCTGACCGGGGAGCTGTTTTTT.

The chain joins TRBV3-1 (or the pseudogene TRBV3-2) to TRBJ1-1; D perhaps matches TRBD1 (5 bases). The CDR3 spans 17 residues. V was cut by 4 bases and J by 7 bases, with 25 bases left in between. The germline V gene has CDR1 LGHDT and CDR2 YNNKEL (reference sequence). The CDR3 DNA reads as TGTGCCAGCAGCCCTTGGGGCCAGAAGAGTGGATTAGGTGAAGCTTTCTTT. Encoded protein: CASSPWGQKSGLGEAFF.

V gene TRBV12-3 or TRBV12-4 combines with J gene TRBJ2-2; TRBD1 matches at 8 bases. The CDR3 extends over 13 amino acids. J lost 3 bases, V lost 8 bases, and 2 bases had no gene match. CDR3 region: CASDRGDTGELFF. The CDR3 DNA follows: TGTGCCAGCGACAGGGGTGACACCGGGGAGCTGTTTTTT.

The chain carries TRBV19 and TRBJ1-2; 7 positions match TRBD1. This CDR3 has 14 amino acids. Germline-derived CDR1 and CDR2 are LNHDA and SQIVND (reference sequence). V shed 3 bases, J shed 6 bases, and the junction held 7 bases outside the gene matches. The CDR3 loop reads CASSILTGVDGYTF. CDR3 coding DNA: TGTGCCAGTAGTATTCTCACAGGGGTCGATGGCTACACCTTC.

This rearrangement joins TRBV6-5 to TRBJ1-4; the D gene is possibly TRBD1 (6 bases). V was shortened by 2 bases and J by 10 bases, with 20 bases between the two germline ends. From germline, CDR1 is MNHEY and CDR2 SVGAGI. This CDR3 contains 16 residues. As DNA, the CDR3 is TGTGCCAGCAGTTACGAGGGGACACATGATTCTGGAAAACTGTTTTTT. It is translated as CASSYEGTHDSGKLFF.

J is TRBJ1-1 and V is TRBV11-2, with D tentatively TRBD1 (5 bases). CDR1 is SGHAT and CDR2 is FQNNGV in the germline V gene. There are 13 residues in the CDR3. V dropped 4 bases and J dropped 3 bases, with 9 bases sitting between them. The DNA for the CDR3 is TGTGCCAGCAGCTCTCGGGGGGACACTGAAGCTTTCTTT. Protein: CASSSRGDTEAFF.

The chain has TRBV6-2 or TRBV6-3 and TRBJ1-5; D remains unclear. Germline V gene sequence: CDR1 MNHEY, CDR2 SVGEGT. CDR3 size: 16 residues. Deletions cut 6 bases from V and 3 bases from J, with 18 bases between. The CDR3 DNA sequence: TGTGCCAGCAGCAAATGGAGAGACACGATCAATCAGCCCCAGCATTTT. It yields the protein CASSKWRDTINQPQHF.

The CDR3 DNA sequence: TGTGCCAGCAGCTCTCTCAATCAGCCCCAGCATTTT. Translation gives CASSSLNQPQHF. The chain has TRBV7-2 and TRBJ1-5; D not resolved. The CDR3 loop spans 12 amino acids. Looked up from germline, CDR1 is SGHTA and CDR2 is FQGNSA. The V gene lost 4 bases and the J gene lost 3 bases, with 4 bases spanning the gap.

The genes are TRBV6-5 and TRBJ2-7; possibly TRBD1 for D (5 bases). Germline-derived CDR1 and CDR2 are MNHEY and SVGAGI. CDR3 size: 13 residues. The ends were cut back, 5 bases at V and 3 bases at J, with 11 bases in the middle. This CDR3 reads CASSRMQGYEQYF. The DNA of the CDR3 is TGTGCCAGCAGTCGAATGCAGGGCTACGAGCAGTACTTC.

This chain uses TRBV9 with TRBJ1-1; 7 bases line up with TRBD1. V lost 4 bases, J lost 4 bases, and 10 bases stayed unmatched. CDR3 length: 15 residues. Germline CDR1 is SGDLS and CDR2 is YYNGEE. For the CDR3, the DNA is TGTGCCAGCAGCCCCCGACAGGGCTTTAGCACTGAAGCTTTCTTT. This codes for CASSPRQGFSTEAFF.

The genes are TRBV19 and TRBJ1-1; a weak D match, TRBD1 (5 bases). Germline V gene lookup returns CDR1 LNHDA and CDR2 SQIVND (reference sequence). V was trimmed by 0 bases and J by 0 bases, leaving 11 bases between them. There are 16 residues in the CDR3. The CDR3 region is CASSIDGAGMNTEAFF. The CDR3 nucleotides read TGTGCCAGTAGTATAGATGGGGCAGGGATGAACACTGAAGCTTTCTTT.

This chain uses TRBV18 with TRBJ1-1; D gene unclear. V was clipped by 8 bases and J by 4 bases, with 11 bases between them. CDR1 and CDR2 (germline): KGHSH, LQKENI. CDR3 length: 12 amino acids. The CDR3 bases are TGTGCCAGCGAACGACGAGGCACTGAAGCTTTCTTT. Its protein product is CASERRGTEAFF.

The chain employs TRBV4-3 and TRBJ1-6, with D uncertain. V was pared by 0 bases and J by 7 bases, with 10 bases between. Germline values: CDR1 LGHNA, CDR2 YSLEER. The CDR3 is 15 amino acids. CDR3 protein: CASSQDSGGNSPLHF. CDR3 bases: TGCGCCAGCAGCCAAGACTCGGGCGGAAATTCACCCCTCCACTTT.

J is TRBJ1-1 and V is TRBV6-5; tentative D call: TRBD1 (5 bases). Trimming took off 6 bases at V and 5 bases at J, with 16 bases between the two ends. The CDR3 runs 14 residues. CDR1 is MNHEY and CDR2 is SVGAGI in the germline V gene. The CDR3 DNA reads TGTGCCAGCAGCCTAAAAGCAGGGAAGACTGAAGCTTTCTTT. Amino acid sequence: CASSLKAGKTEAFF.

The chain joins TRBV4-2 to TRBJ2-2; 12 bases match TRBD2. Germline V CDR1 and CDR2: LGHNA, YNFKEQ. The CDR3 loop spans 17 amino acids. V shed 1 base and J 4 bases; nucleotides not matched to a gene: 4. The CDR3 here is CASSQASSGGVTGELFF. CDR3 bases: TGTGCCAGCAGCCAAGCCTCTAGCGGGGGGGTCACCGGGGAGCTGTTTTTT.

The CDR3, as DNA: TGTGCCAGCAGCTCCCGGCCACCGCCAACAGATACGCAGTATTTT. Its protein is CASSSRPPPTDTQYF. This chain links TRBV7-2 with TRBJ2-3; D call uncertain. V lost 4 bases, J lost 3 bases, and 14 bases lay in between. The germline V gene has CDR1 SGHTA and CDR2 FQGNSA. The CDR3 sequence is 15 residues long. Based on the CDR3 plus reference TRBV7-2 and TRBJ2-3, the full variable domain is GAGVSQSPSNKVTEKGKDVELRCDPISGHTALYWYRQSLGQGLEFLIYFQGNSAPDKSGLPSDRFSAERTGGSVSTLTIQRTQQEDSAVYLCASSSRPPPTDTQYFGPGTRLTVL.

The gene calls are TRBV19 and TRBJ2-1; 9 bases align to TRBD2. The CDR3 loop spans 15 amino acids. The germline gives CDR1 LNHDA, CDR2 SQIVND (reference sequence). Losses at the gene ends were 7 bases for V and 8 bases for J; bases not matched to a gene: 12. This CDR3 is CASNSSGRNLDEQFF. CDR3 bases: TGTGCCAGTAATAGCAGCGGGAGGAATTTGGATGAGCAGTTCTTC.

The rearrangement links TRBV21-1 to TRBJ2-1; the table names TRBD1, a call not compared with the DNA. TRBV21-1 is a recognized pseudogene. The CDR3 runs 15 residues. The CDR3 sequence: CASSKFTSDRNEQFF. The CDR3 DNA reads TGTGCCAGCAGCAAGTTTACTTCAGACAGGAATGAGCAGTTCTTC.

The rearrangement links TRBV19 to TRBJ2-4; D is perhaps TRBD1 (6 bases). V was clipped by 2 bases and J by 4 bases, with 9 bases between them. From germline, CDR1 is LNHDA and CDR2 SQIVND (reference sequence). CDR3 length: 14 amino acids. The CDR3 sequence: CASSIKGEKNIQYF. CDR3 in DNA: TGTGCCAGTAGTATAAAGGGGGAAAAAAACATTCAGTACTTC.

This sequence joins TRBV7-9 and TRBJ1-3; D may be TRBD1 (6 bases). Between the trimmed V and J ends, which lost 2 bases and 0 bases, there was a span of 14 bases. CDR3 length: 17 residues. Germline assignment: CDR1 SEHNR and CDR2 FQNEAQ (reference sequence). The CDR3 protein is CASSLPRDTSSGNTIYF. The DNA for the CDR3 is TGTGCCAGCAGCTTACCCCGGGACACCAGCTCTGGAAACACCATATATTTT.

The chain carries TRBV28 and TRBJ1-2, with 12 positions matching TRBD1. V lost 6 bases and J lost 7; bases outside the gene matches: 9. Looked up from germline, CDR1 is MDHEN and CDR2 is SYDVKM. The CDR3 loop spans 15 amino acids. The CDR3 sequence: CASRTGTGGRSGYTF. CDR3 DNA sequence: TGTGCCAGCAGAACCGGGACAGGGGGCAGAAGTGGCTACACCTTC.

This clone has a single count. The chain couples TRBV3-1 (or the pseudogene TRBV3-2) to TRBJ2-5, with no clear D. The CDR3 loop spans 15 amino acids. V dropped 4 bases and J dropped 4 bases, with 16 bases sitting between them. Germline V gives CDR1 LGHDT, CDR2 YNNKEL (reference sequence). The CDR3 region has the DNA TGTGCCAGCAGCCCGCCTCGGACGGGTGTAGAGACCCAGTACTTC. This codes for CASSPPRTGVETQYF.

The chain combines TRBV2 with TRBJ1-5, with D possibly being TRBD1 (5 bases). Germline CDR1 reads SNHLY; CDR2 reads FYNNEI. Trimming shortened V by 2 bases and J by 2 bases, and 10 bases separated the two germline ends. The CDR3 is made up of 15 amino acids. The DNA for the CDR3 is TGTGCCAGCAGTGAATTATTAGGGGGCAATCAGCCCCAGCATTTT. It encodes CASSELLGGNQPQHF. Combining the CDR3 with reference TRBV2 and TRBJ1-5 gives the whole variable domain EPEVTQTPSHQVTQMGQEVILRCVPISNHLYFYWYRQILGQKVEFLVSFYNNEISEKSEIFDDQFSVERPDGSNFTLKIRSTKLEDSAMYFCASSELLGGNQPQHFGDGTRLSIL.

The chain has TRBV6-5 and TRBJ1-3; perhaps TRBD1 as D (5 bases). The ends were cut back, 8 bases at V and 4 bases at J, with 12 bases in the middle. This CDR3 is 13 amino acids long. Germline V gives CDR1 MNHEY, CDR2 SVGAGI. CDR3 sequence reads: CASRGGPGNTIYF. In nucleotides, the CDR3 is TGTGCCAGCCGGGGGGGACCGGGAAACACCATATATTTT.

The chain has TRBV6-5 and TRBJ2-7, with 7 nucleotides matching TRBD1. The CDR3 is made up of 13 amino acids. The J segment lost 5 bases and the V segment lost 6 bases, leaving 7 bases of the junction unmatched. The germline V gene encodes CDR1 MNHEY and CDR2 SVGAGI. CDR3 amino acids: CASRGTVRDEQYF. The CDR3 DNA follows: TGTGCCAGCAGGGGGACAGTCCGGGACGAGCAGTACTTC.